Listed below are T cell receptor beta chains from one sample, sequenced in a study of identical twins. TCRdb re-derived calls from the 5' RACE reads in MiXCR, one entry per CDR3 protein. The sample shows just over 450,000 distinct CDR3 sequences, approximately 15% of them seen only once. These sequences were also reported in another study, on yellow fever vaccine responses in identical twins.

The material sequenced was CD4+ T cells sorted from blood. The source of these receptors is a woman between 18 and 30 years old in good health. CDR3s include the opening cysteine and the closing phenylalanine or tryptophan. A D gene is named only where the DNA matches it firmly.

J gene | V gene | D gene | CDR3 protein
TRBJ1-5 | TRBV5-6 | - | CASSRGRIYSNQPQHF
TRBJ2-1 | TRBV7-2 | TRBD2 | CASSLAGLAGGRNEQFF
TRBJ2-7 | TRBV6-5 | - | CASSYSGGQNYEQYF
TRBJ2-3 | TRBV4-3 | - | CASSPGSGRTDTQYF
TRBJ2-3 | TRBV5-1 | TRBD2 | CASSPWVAGGTDTQYF
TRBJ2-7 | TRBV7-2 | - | CASSLAGSDEQYF
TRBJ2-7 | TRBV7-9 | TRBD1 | CASSSGQAGTYEQYF
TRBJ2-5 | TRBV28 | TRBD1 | CASSPRTGETQYF
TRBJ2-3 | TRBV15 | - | CATSLTGSDTQYF
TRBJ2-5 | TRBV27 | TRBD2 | CASSTRTSGRETQYF
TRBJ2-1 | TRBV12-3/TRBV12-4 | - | CASSLSLSPFF
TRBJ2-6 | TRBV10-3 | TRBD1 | CAISGTQGAQSGANVLTF
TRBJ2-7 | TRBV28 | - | CASSPPEGHAAYEQYF
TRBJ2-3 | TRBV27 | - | CASSLLGGVPDTQYF
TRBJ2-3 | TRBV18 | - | CASSPGVTDTQYF
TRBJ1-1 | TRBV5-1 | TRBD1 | CASSLAMRTGGWATEAFF
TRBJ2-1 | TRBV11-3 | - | CASSPLGSYNEQFF
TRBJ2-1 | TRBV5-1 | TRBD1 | CASSLRSGTGFDEQFF
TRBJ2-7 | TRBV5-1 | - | CASSFNGGWFEQYF
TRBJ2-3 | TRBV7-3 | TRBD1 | CASSPGQGDTQYF
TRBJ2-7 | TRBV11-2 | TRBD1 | CASNRKYPGQGYEQYF
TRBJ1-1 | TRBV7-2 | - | CASSLVGGHKNTEAFF
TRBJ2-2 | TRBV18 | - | CASSPKTLWELFF
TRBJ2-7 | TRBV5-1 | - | CASSYGSGQEQYF
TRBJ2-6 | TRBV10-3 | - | CAIRTDSGANVLTF
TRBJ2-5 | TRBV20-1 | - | CSAIEETQYF
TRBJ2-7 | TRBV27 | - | CASSSTEYAYEQYF
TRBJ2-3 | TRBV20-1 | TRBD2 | CSARPPGGISTDTQYF
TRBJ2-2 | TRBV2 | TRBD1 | CASSEERTGATGELFF
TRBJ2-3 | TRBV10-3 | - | CAISESGDTQYF
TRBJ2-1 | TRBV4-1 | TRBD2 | CASSQASGSSYNEQFF
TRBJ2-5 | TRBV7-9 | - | CASGKKTGETQYF
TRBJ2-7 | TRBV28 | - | CASRGVSHEQYF
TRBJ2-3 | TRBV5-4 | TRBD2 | CASSLGLRLGASGGTDTQYF
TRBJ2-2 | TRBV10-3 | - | CAIRTEPLNTGELFF
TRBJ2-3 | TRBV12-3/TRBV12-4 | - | CASSPKAGDPTDTQYF
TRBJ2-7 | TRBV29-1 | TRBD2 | CSVVSAGGPSYEQYF
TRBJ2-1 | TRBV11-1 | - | CASSLDSQTRRLYYNEQFF
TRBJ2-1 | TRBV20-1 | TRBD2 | CSATSGKGHEQFF
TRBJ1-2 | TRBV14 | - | CASSHTGRQGYTF
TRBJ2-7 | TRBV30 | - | CAWTSGPYEQYF
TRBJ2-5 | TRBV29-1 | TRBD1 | CSVELWGQGRGTQYF
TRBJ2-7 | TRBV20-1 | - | CSARDREFTYEQYF